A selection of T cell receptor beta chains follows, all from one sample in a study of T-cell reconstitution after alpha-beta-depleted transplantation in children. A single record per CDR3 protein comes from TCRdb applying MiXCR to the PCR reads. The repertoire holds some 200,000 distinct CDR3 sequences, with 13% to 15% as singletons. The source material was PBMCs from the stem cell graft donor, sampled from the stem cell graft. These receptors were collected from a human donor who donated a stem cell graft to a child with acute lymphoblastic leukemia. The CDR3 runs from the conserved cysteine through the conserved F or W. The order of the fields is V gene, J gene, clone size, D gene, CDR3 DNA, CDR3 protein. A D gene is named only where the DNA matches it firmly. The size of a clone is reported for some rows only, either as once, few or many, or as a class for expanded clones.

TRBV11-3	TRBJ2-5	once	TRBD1	TGTGCCAGCAGCTCGTGGACAGGGGGAGAGACCCAGTACTTC	CASSSWTGGETQYF
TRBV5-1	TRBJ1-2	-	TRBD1	TGCGCCAGCAGCTTCTCGGGGACAGGGGGTCAGGCCATCTATGGCTACACCTTC	CASSFSGTGGQAIYGYTF
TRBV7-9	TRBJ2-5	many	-	TGTGCCAGCACCGATTGGACAGAACAAGAGACCCAGTACTTC	CASTDWTEQETQYF
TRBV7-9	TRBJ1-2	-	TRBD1	TGTGCCAGCAGCTTAGGAGAGGGGGCGTATGGTGGCTACACCTTC	CASSLGEGAYGGYTF
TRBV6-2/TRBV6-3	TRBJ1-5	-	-	TGTGCCAGCAGTTACCCCGGGGTAATATCGGCGCCCCAGCATTTT	CASSYPGVISAPQHF
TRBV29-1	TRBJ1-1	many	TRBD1	TGCAGCGTTGAAGATCGGACAGGGGGACAAGCTTTCTTT	CSVEDRTGGQAFF
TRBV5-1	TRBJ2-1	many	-	TGCGCCAGCAGCCCCCGGGACGCCCGGGGCTCCTACAATGAGCAGTTCTTC	CASSPRDARGSYNEQFF
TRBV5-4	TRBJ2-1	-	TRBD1	TGTGCCAGCAGCTTCGACAGGGGGGGGAATGAGCAGTTCTTC	CASSFDRGGNEQFF
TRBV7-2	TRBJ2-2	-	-	TGTGCCAGCAGCTTAGTCGTGACCCACACCGGGGAGCTGTTTTTT	CASSLVVTHTGELFF
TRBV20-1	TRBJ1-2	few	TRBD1	TGCAGTGCTAGAGCAACGGGACAGGGCCGTGATGGCTACACCTTC	CSARATGQGRDGYTF
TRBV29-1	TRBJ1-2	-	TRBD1	TGCAGCGCCCCGACCGGGACAGGCTATGGCTACACCTTC	CSAPTGTGYGYTF
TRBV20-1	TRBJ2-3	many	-	TGCAGTGCTAGGACAGAGGGGACAGATACGCAGTATTTT	CSARTEGTDTQYF
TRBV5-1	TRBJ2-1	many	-	TGCGCCAGCAGACGTAGCGAGAGCTCCTACAATGAGCAGTTCTTC	CASRRSESSYNEQFF
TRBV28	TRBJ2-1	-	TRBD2	TGTGCCAGCAGCGATGGGGGACTAGCGGGAGTTGAGGGGAATGAGCAGTTCTTC	CASSDGGLAGVEGNEQFF
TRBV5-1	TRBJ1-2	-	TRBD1	TGCGCCAGCAGCGGGGGACAGGGGGTCTTGGCTAACTATGGCTACACCTTC	CASSGGQGVLANYGYTF
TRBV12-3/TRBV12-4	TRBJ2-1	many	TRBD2	TGTGCCAGCAGTTCCCTGACTAGCGGGAGTCCAAGGGCCTACAATGAGCAGTTCTTC	CASSSLTSGSPRAYNEQFF
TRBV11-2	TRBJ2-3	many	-	TGTGCCAGCAGCTTAGCAGAACAGGCAGGGGCAGATACGCAGTATTTT	CASSLAEQAGADTQYF
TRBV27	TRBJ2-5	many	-	TGTGCCAGCAGTTTTGATCACCAAGAGACCCAGTACTTC	CASSFDHQETQYF
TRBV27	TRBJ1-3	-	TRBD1	TGTGCCAGCAGTCGACAGGGTAGTTCTGGAAACACCATATATTTT	CASSRQGSSGNTIYF
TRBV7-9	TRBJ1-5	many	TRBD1	TGTGCCAGCAGCTTAGACGGGACAGGATATCAGCCCCAGCATTTT	CASSLDGTGYQPQHF
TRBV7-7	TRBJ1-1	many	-	TGTGCCAGCAGCGAGGGACGGAACACTGAAGCTTTCTTT	CASSEGRNTEAFF
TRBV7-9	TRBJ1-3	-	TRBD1	TGTGCCAGCAGCTTAGTCCAGGGGGCGTACGGAAACACCATATATTTT	CASSLVQGAYGNTIYF
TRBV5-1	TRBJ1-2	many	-	TGCGCCAGCAGCTTGGAGAAAGGCAGCTTTGGCTACACCTTC	CASSLEKGSFGYTF
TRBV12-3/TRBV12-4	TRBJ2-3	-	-	TGTGCCAGCTCTTTTGTGGCAGATACGCAGTATTTT	CASSFVADTQYF
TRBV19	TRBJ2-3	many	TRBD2	TGTGCCAGTAGTCCCCTGGGACTAGCGGGAGTTGATACGCAGTATTTT	CASSPLGLAGVDTQYF
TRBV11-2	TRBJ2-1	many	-	TGTGCCAGCAGCTTTCGGTCTAGCTTCTTGGCTAGCAATGAGCAGTTCTTC	CASSFRSSFLASNEQFF
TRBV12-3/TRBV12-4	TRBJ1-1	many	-	TGTGCCAGCAGTTTAGACCCCGCGAGGCACCACACTGAAGCTTTCTTT	CASSLDPARHHTEAFF
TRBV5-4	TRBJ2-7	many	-	TGTGCCAGCAGCCCAACTAGTATGTCCACCTACGAGCAGTACTTC	CASSPTSMSTYEQYF
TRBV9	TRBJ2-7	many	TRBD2	TGTGCCAGCAGCGCGACTAGCGGGAGGATCGGGGAGCAGTACTTC	CASSATSGRIGEQYF